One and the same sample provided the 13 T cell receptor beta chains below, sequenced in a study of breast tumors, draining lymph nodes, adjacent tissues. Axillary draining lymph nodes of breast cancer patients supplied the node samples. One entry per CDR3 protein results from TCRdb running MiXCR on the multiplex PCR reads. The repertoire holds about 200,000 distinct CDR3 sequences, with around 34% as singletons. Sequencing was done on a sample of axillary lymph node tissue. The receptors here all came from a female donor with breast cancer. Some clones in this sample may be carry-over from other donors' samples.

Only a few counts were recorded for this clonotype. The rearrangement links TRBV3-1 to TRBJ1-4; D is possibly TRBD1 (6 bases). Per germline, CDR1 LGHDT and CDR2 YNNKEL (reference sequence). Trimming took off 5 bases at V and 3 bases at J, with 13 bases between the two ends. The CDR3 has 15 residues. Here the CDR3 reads CASSRADSSNEKLFF. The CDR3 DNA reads TGTGCCAGCAGCAGGGCGGACAGTTCTAATGAAAAACTGTTTTTT.

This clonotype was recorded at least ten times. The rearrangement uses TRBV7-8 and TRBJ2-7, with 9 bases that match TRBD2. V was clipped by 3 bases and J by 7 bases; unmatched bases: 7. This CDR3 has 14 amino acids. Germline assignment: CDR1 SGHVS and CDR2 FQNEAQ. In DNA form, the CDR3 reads TGTGCCAGCAGCTTTTTTACGCGGGGGGGTGAGCAGTACTTC. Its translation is CASSFFTRGGEQYF.

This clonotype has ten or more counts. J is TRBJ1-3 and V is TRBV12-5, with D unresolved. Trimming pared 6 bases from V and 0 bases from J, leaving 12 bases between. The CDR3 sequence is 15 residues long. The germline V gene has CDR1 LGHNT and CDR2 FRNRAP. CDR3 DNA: TGTGCTAGTGGATCCGGTAAGAGCTCTGGAAACACCATATATTTT. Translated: CASGSGKSSGNTIYF.

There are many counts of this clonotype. In DNA form, the CDR3 reads TGTGCCAGCAGCACCCGCCGACAGGGAACCTACGAGCAGTACTTC. Its protein product is CASSTRRQGTYEQYF. V is TRBV7-9 and J is TRBJ2-7, with TRBD1 matching 7 bases. The CDR3 totals 15 residues. Trimming removed 5 bases from V and 2 bases from J; junction bases left unmatched: 9. Germline V lookup: CDR1 SEHNR, CDR2 FQNEAQ (reference sequence).

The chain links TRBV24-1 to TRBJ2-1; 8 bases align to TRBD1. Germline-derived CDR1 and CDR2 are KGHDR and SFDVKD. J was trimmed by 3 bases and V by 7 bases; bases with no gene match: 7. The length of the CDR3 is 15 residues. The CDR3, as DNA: TGTGCCACCAGCCCCCTTGGACAGGGCTACAATGAGCAGTTCTTC. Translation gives CATSPLGQGYNEQFF.

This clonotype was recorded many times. The DNA of the CDR3 is TGCGCCAGCAGCCCGGCCGGCTACGAGCAGTACTTC. Translating it yields CASSPAGYEQYF. The chain is built from TRBV5-1 and TRBJ2-7; D gene unclear. The CDR3 spans 12 residues. CDR1 and CDR2 (germline): SGHRS, YFSETQ. Trimming pared 4 bases from V and 3 bases from J, leaving 8 bases between.

The CDR3 region has the DNA TGTGCCAGCAGCTTAGATGGGACAGGGTTCCAAGAGACCCAGTACTTC. Amino acid sequence: CASSLDGTGFQETQYF. This chain uses TRBV7-6 with TRBJ2-5, with TRBD1 matching 9 bases. Germline assignment: CDR1 SGHVS and CDR2 FNYEAQ. V dropped 1 base and J dropped 1; count of bases not matched to a gene: 4. The CDR3 runs 16 residues.

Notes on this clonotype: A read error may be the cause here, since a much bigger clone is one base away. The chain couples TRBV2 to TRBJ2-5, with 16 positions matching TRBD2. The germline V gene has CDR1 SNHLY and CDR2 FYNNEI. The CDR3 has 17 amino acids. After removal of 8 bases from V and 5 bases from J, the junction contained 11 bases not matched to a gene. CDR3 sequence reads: CASGGGTSGGAVETQYF. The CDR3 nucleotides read TGTGCCAGCGGCGGTGGGACTAGCGGGGGGGCCGTGGAGACCCAGTACTTC.

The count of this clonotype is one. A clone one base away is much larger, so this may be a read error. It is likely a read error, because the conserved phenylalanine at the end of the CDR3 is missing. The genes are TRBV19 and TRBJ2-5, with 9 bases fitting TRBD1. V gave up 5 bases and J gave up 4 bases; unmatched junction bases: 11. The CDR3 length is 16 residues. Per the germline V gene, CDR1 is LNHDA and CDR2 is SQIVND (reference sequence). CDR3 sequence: CASSSSDRGLGETQYS. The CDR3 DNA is TGTGCCAGTAGTTCTTCGGACAGGGGATTAGGAGAGACCCAGTACTCC.

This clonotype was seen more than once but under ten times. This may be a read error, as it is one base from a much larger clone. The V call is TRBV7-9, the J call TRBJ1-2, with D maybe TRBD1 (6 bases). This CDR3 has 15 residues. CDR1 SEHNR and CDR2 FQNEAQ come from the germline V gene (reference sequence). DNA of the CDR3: TGTGCCAGCAGCTTAGATTCGCACAGGGCGGGTGGCTACCCCTTC. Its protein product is CASSLDSHRAGGYPF. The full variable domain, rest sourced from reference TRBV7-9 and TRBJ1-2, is DTGVSQNPRHKITKRGQNVTFRCDPISEHNRLYWYRQTLGQGPEFLTYFQNEAQLEKSRLLSDRFSAERPKGSFSTLEIQRTEQGDSAMYLCASSLDSHRAGGYPFGSGTRLTVV.

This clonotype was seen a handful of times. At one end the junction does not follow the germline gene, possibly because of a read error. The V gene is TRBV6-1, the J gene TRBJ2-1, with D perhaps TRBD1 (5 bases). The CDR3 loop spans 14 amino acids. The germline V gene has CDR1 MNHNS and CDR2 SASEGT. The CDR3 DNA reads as TGTGCCAGCAGCTTCACATACAGGAGCCAGCAGTACCTCTTC. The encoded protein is CASSFTYRSQQYLF.

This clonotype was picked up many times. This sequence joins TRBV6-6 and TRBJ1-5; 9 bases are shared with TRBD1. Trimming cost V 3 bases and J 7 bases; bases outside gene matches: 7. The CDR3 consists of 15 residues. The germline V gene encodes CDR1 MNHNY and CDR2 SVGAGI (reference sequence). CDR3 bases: TGTGCCAGCAGTTATCCGACAGGGGGAGGACAGCCCCAGCATTTT. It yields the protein CASSYPTGGGQPQHF.

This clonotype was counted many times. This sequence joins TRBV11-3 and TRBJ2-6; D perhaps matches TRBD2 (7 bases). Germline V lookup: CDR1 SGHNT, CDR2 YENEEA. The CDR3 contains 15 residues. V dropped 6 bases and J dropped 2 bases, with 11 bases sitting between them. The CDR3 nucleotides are TGTGCCAGCAGTCGCGGGGGCGCTGGGGCCAACGTCCTGACTTTC. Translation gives CASSRGGAGANVLTF. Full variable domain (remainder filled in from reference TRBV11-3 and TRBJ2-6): EAGVVQSPRYKIIEKKQPVAFWCNPISGHNTLYWYLQNLGQGPELLIRYENEEAVDDSQLPKDRFSAERLKGVDSTLKIQPAELGDSAVYLCASSRGGAGANVLTFGAGSRLTVL.